This TCR beta chain derives from a study of blood T cells in healthy people across ages. The V gene's germline CDR1 is DFQATT and CDR2 SNEGSKA (reference sequence). CDR3 length equals 12 residues. This clonotype came up many times. Antigen specificity is unknown. Then a second PCR, running roughly 7 to 12 cycles, was carried out with a sample-barcoded 5' primer and a J-beta primer mix. TCRdb re-derived calls from the 5' RACE reads in MiXCR, one entry per CDR3 protein. The table lists around 1,100,000 distinct CDR3 sequences, 35% to 45% of them singletons, with around 13% in the top ten. General observations from the study: As age increased, TCR beta diversity per million T cells fell in a roughly linear fashion. The diversity estimates, figures obtained from one million T cells, were considered underestimates.

Sequenced material: blood. The chain couples TRBV20-1 to TRBJ1-2; 9 bases agree with TRBD1. The receptor's source is a man aged 18 to 29 in good health. This CDR3 is CSAGQGNYGYTF. The CDR3 region has the DNA TGCAGCGCGGGACAGGGAAACTATGGCTACACCTTC.